This T cell receptor beta chain emerged from a study of regulatory T cells in long-lasting Graves disease. At the level of the study: New Graves' disease cases had less than 3 months of antithyroid drugs.

On this clonotype: This may be a read error: a much more frequent sequence differs by one nucleotide.

Described time point: newly diagnosed GD, antithyroid drugs for less than 3 months. Extracted PBMC RNA gave rise to the TCR library. With iRepertoire HTBI primers and Arm-PCR of CDR3 regions, TCR beta libraries were built. Authors' methods: Identified across the samples were 62 TRBV segments and 14 TRBJ segments. TCRdb passed the multiplex PCR reads through MiXCR, listing each CDR3 protein once. It is TCRdb's table, rather than the study itself, that gives the V and J calls and clone size. The table includes over 200,000 distinct CDR3 sequences, around 16% detected once. Germline V gene sequence: CDR1 LNHDA, CDR2 SQIVND (reference sequence). Trimming left V 7 bases short and J 0 bases short, with 3 bases between. This CDR3 has 11 residues.

This chain links TRBV19 with TRBJ1-1; D gene unclear. The sequenced sample was peripheral blood mononuclear cells (PBMCs), obtained at new diagnosis, from a patient treated with antithyroid drugs. This clonotype originated in a female donor with Graves disease. The CDR3 DNA follows: TGTGCCAGTATGTTGAACACTGAAGCTTTCTTT. It translates to CASMLNTEAFF. Drawing the rest from reference TRBV19 and TRBJ1-1, the complete variable domain is DGGITQSPKYLFRKEGQNVTLSCEQNLNHDAMYWYRQDPGQGLRLIYYSQIVNDFQKGDIAEGYSVSREKKESFPLTVTSAQKNPTAFYLCASMLNTEAFFGQGTRLTVV.